Each of the 3 T cell receptor beta chains below was sequenced from the same sample in a study of identical twins. TCRdb re-derived calls from the 5' RACE reads in MiXCR, one entry per CDR3 protein. The sample gives about 390,000 distinct CDR3 sequences, roughly 9% of which show up once; around 8.6% is in the top ten. Sequencing was carried out using naive T cells sorted from blood. The receptors were sampled from a woman between 45 and 60 years old in good health.

This clonotype was seen more than once but under ten times. The rearrangement joins TRBV24-1 to TRBJ1-5; D unclear. The V end was cut by 7 bases, the J end by 1 base, with 7 bases between. The germline V gene has CDR1 KGHDR and CDR2 SFDVKD. This CDR3 has 13 amino acids. The CDR3 DNA reads as TGTGCCACCAGCCCCGGGAGCAATCAGCCCCAGCATTTT. Protein product: CATSPGSNQPQHF.

This clonotype came up a few times. The chain is built from TRBV7-3 and TRBJ2-1; D not resolved. CDR3 length equals 13 residues. The ends were cut back, 2 bases at V and 8 bases at J, with 10 bases in the middle. Germline-derived CDR1 and CDR2 are SGHTA and FQGTGA. The CDR3 coding sequence is TGTGCCAGCAGCTTATCCCGGCTTGATGAGCAGTTCTTC. Protein: CASSLSRLDEQFF.

The chain couples TRBV4-2 to TRBJ2-5; D is uncertain. Looked up from germline, CDR1 is LGHNA and CDR2 is YNFKEQ. V was cut by 0 bases and J by 1 base, with 9 bases left in between. The CDR3 has 15 residues. CDR3 residues: CASSQDLLLQETQYF. The CDR3 coding sequence is TGTGCCAGCAGCCAAGATCTCCTGCTCCAAGAGACCCAGTACTTC.